These T cell receptor beta chains were read from a single sample in a study of blood T cell repertoires in COVID-19. The protocol was immunoSEQ multiplex PCR, while the TCRdb copy is restricted to in-frame clones and leaves out a portion. The sample lists approximately 90,000 clones, around 90% occurring once. What was sequenced was peripheral blood. The receptors derive from a man between 60 and 75 years old with COVID-19, enrolled during active disease. The CDR3 runs from the conserved cysteine through the conserved F or W. The D gene is left open where the match is weak. Rows give clone size only sometimes, using once, few, many, or a class for an expanded clone.

V gene	D gene	J gene	clone size	CDR3 protein	CDR3 DNA
TRBV28	TRBD2	TRBJ2-1	once	CAATGGSSYNEQFF	TGTGCCGCCACGGGCGGGAGCTCCTACAATGAGCAGTTCTTC
TRBV12-5	TRBD1	TRBJ2-7	.	CASGPRGSYEQYF	TGTGCTAGTGGACCCAGGGGGTCCTACGAGCAGTACTTC
TRBV5-5	.	TRBJ1-5	.	CASSPGQLYQPQHF	TGTGCCAGCAGCCCCGGACAGCTATATCAGCCCCAGCATTTT
TRBV4-2	TRBD2	TRBJ2-1	few	CASSHGTSGSLYNEQFF	TGTGCCAGCAGCCACGGGACTAGCGGGAGTCTTTACAATGAGCAGTTCTTC
TRBV19	TRBD1	TRBJ1-5	.	CASSVGTGGRQPQHF	TGTGCCAGTAGTGTAGGGACAGGGGGCCGTCAGCCCCAGCATTTT
TRBV25-1	TRBD1	TRBJ2-1	.	CASSPLNRGLNNEQFF	TGTGCCAGCAGTCCTCTAAACAGGGGCCTTAACAATGAGCAGTTCTTC
TRBV5-1	.	TRBJ1-1	.	CASSLALEDTEAFF	TGCGCCAGCAGCTTGGCGCTGGAGGATACTGAAGCTTTCTTT
TRBV27	.	TRBJ2-7	.	CASSWGGQGEQYF	TGTGCCAGCAGTTGGGGGGGGCAGGGTGAGCAGTACTTC
TRBV4-1	.	TRBJ2-7	.	CASSLLDVSYEQYF	TGCGCCAGCAGCCTCCTAGATGTCTCCTACGAGCAGTACTTC
TRBV6-5	.	TRBJ1-5	.	CASSQQFQGAQPQHF	TGTGCCAGCAGCCAACAGTTCCAGGGTGCTCAGCCCCAGCATTTT
TRBV5-1	TRBD2	TRBJ2-3	.	CASSLGTSGTNTQYF	TGCGCCAGCAGCTTGGGGACTAGCGGGACTAATACGCAGTATTTT
TRBV5-1	TRBD1	TRBJ1-1	.	CASSLRQGVSTEAFF	TGCGCCAGCAGCTTGAGACAGGGTGTCAGCACTGAAGCTTTCTTT
TRBV7-9	.	TRBJ1-1	.	CASSFGTEAFF	TGTGCCAGCAGCTTCGGTACTGAAGCTTTCTTT
TRBV18	TRBD1	TRBJ1-2	.	CASSPKVDRVDYGYTF	TGTGCCAGCTCACCAAAGGTGGACAGGGTTGACTATGGCTACACCTTC
TRBV6-5	.	TRBJ2-2	.	CASSFNTGELFF	TGTGCCAGCAGCTTCAACACCGGGGAGCTGTTTTTT
TRBV6-4	.	TRBJ1-2	.	CASSPRAENYGYTF	TGTGCCAGCAGCCCGCGAGCTGAAAACTATGGCTACACCTTC
TRBV2	TRBD2	TRBJ2-1	.	CASRGLAANEQFF	TGTGCCAGCAGAGGACTAGCAGCTAATGAGCAGTTCTTC
TRBV2	.	TRBJ1-4	.	CASRVPGAGDATNEKLFF	TGTGCCAGCAGAGTCCCCGGGGCAGGGGACGCCACTAATGAAAAACTGTTTTTT
TRBV27	.	TRBJ1-1	.	CASSWGGRLNTEAFF	TGTGCCAGCAGTTGGGGGGGGCGCCTGAACACTGAAGCTTTCTTT
TRBV28	.	TRBJ1-2	.	CASSSYGTQTYNYGYTF	TGTGCCAGCAGTTCCTATGGGACACAGACCTATAACTATGGCTACACCTTC
TRBV11-2	TRBD1	TRBJ2-7	.	CASSLQPATGEAYEQYF	TGTGCCAGCAGCTTACAGCCGGCGACAGGGGAGGCCTACGAGCAGTACTTC
TRBV11-2	.	TRBJ1-5	.	CASSLVTGDQPQHF	TGTGCCAGCAGCTTAGTTACAGGCGATCAGCCCCAGCATTTT
TRBV19	TRBD1	TRBJ1-5	.	CASRDRALGAQHF	TGTGCCAGTAGGGACAGGGCTCTGGGGGCCCAGCATTTT
TRBV18	TRBD2	TRBJ2-2	.	CASSPGVAGEQVGGELFF	TGTGCCAGCTCACCAGGGGTAGCGGGAGAGCAAGTCGGCGGGGAGCTGTTTTTT
TRBV19	TRBD2	TRBJ2-7	few	CASNRGLAGVNEQYF	TGTGCCAGTAACCGAGGACTAGCGGGAGTTAACGAGCAGTACTTC
TRBV11-2	TRBD1	TRBJ2-7	.	CASSEPKGQRSYEQYF	TGTGCCAGCAGCGAACCAAAGGGACAGAGATCCTACGAGCAGTACTTC
TRBV29-1	.	TRBJ2-1	.	CSVVHGSYNEQFF	TGCAGCGTTGTCCACGGGTCCTACAATGAGCAGTTCTTC
TRBV19	.	TRBJ2-5	.	CASSIWGRETQYF	TGTGCCAGTAGTATCTGGGGGAGGGAGACCCAGTACTTC
TRBV4-2	.	TRBJ2-1	.	CASSQENTWWFF	TGTGCCAGCAGCCAAGAAAACACGTGGTGGTTCTTC
TRBV27	TRBD1	TRBJ2-1	few	CASRRQGANEQFF	TGTGCCAGCCGAAGACAGGGGGCGAATGAGCAGTTCTTC
TRBV29-1	TRBD2	TRBJ2-3	.	CSVEEGTSGGTDTQYF	TGCAGCGTTGAAGAGGGGACTAGCGGGGGCACAGATACGCAGTATTTT
TRBV5-1	.	TRBJ1-5	.	CASSLDTGLNQPQHF	TGCGCCAGCAGCTTGGATACAGGGCTCAATCAGCCCCAGCATTTT
TRBV5-6	.	TRBJ2-1	.	CASSLDDSHNEQFF	TGTGCCAGCAGCTTGGATGACAGCCACAATGAGCAGTTCTTC
TRBV29-1	.	TRBJ2-1	.	CSVATTGQFF	TGCAGCGTTGCTACGACGGGGCAGTTCTTC
TRBV28	.	TRBJ1-6	.	CASSLGGSPASPLHF	TGTGCCAGCAGTTTGGGGGGGTCTCCAGCTTCACCCCTCCACTTT